The 18 T cell receptor beta chains below were found in one sample sequenced in a study of OX40 agonist ivuxolimab in advanced cancers. Measured with immunoSEQ multiplex PCR; TCRdb has only the in-frame clones, and not every one. The sample gives more than 60,000 clones, about 94% of which show up once; roughly 14% is in the top ten. Sequenced material: CD4+ or CD8+ T cells sorted from blood, taken in a trial of the OX40 agonist ivuxolimab. These receptors came from an adult with an advanced solid tumor such as melanoma, head and neck, liver or kidney cancer.

This sequence joins TRBV10-1 and TRBJ2-5, with D possibly being TRBD1 or TRBD2 (5 bases each). This CDR3 has 16 amino acids. V was trimmed by 2 bases and J by 0 bases, leaving 13 bases between them. CDR1 and CDR2 from the germline V gene are WNHNN and SYGVQD (reference sequence). CDR3 region: CASSEREGFDQETQYF. The CDR3 coding sequence is TGCGCCAGCAGTGAGAGAGAGGGGTTTGACCAAGAGACCCAGTACTTC.

The chain uses TRBV4-1 and TRBJ1-4; TRBD1 might be the D (5 bases). Germline CDR1 is MGHRA and CDR2 is YSYEKL. The CDR3 spans 16 residues. The ends were cut back, 3 bases at V and 3 bases at J, with 14 bases in the middle. The CDR3 sequence is CASSQWDQNPNEKLFF. CDR3 bases: TGCGCCAGCAGCCAGTGGGACCAGAATCCTAATGAAAAACTGTTTTTT.

This clone was counted only a few times. V is TRBV4-1 and J is TRBJ1-1; a weak D match, TRBD1 (5 bases). V was pared by 0 bases and J by 4 bases, with 12 bases between. The CDR3 spans 15 residues. The germline CDR1 and CDR2 sequences are MGHRA and YSYEKL. The CDR3 here is CASSQEAGRGTEAFF. CDR3 bases: TGCGCCAGCAGCCAAGAAGCTGGGAGGGGCACTGAAGCTTTCTTT.

V is TRBV10-3 and J is TRBJ2-5; D might be TRBD1 (6 bases). Germline V lookup: CDR1 ENHRY, CDR2 SYGVKD. Between the trimmed V and J ends, which lost 3 bases and 5 bases, there was a span of 13 bases. The CDR3 contains 14 residues. The DNA of the CDR3 is TGTGCCATCAGTGACAGGGGCCCCTCTGAGACCCAGTACTTC. Amino acids: CAISDRGPSETQYF.

This clone showed up just once. The junction departs from germline at one end; a sequencing error may be responsible. This chain joins TRBV6-5 and TRBJ2-2, with D perhaps TRBD2 (5 bases). Germline CDR1 and CDR2: MNHEY and SVGAGI. This CDR3 is 14 amino acids long. CDR3 residues: CASSYGSNTGELLF. CDR3 sequence (DNA): TGTGCCAGCAGTTACGGGTCGAACACCGGGGAGCTGCTTTTT.

This chain links TRBV2 with TRBJ2-7; unclear D gene. CDR1 is SNHLY and CDR2 is FYNNEI in the germline V gene. Trimming removed 5 bases from V and 4 bases from J, with 9 bases in between. The CDR3 is 12 amino acids. The CDR3 sequence: CASSLPRYEQYF. The CDR3 DNA reads as TGTGCCAGCAGTCTTCCCAGATACGAGCAGTACTTC.

The rearrangement joins TRBV4-1 to TRBJ1-5, with 7 bases aligning to TRBD1. Germline V lookup: CDR1 MGHRA, CDR2 YSYEKL. The CDR3 runs 15 residues. V dropped 0 bases and J dropped 7; count of bases not matched to a gene: 6. The CDR3 loop reads CASSQDVGGGQPQHF. The DNA for the CDR3 is TGCGCCAGCAGCCAAGACGTAGGGGGCGGACAGCCCCAGCATTTT.

V and J are TRBV6-1 and TRBJ2-7; 7 bases fit TRBD2. Germline CDR1 is MNHNS and CDR2 is SASEGT. The V segment lost 6 bases and the J segment 5 bases; nucleotides outside the gene matches: 13. The length of the CDR3 is 15 residues. CDR3 loop: CASSEGLIPRDEQYF. CDR3 DNA sequence: TGTGCCAGCAGCGAGGGACTAATACCTCGAGACGAGCAGTACTTC.

This chain connects TRBV15 to TRBJ2-5; D unresolved. CDR3 size: 17 residues. Trimming shortened V by 4 bases and J by 0 bases, and 18 bases separated the two germline ends. Germline CDR1 reads LNHNV; CDR2 reads YYDKDF (reference sequence). CDR3 bases: TGTGCCACCAGCACTGGCTTCTTAGCCCCGGACCAAGAGACCCAGTACTTC. Protein: CATSTGFLAPDQETQYF.

The rearrangement uses TRBV4-3 and TRBJ1-5; D remains unclear. Trimming shortened V by 0 bases and J by 2 bases, and 8 bases separated the two germline ends. CDR1 and CDR2 from the germline V gene are LGHNA and YSLEER. The CDR3 is 15 residues long. In DNA, the CDR3 is TGCGCCAGCAGCCAAGATGGGGAAGGCAATCAGCCCCAGCATTTT. Translated, it gives CASSQDGEGNQPQHF.

V gene TRBV2 combines with J gene TRBJ1-5, with 10 bases that match TRBD1. J gave up 8 bases and V 1 base, and 2 bases lay outside the gene matches. The germline V gene encodes CDR1 SNHLY and CDR2 FYNNEI. The CDR3 extends over 14 amino acids. CDR3: CASSEGQGAKPQHF. As DNA, the CDR3 is TGTGCCAGCAGTGAAGGACAGGGGGCAAAGCCCCAGCATTTT. Full variable domain (outside the CDR3, taken from reference TRBV2 and TRBJ1-5): EPEVTQTPSHQVTQMGQEVILRCVPISNHLYFYWYRQILGQKVEFLVSFYNNEISEKSEIFDDQFSVERPDGSNFTLKIRSTKLEDSAMYFCASSEGQGAKPQHFGDGTRLSIL.

As DNA, the CDR3 is TGTGCCATCAGTGAGTCCAAGGACGGACTGAACACTGAAGCTTTCTTT. Amino acids: CAISESKDGLNTEAFF. This rearrangement joins TRBV10-3 to TRBJ1-1; no firm D call. This CDR3 has 16 amino acids. Trimming pared 0 bases from V and 0 bases from J, leaving 11 bases between. Per the germline V gene, CDR1 is ENHRY and CDR2 is SYGVKD.

V gene TRBV9 combines with J gene TRBJ2-7, with TRBD2 identical over 8 bases. Per germline, CDR1 SGDLS and CDR2 YYNGEE. Trimming cost V 4 bases and J 5 bases; bases outside gene matches: 14. The length of the CDR3 is 16 residues. Written as DNA, the CDR3 is TGTGCCAGCAGCCCCGGCCCTGGGCGGGAGGTGGACGAGCAGTACTTC. Residues: CASSPGPGREVDEQYF.

The genes are TRBV7-8 and TRBJ1-2, with 10 bases aligning to TRBD1. This CDR3 region has 14 residues. Looked up from germline, CDR1 is SGHVS and CDR2 is FQNEAQ. Trimming removed 3 bases from V and 5 bases from J; junction bases left unmatched: 3. The CDR3 sequence is CASSLGQGFYGYTF. The CDR3 region has the DNA TGTGCCAGCAGCTTGGGACAGGGGTTTTATGGCTACACCTTC.

The rearrangement uses TRBV4-3 and TRBJ2-7; the D is unclear. The CDR3 contains 16 residues. Between the trimmed V and J ends, which lost 0 bases and 4 bases, there was a span of 16 bases. From germline, CDR1 is LGHNA and CDR2 YSLEER. CDR3 sequence: CASSQDRRNDGYEQYF. CDR3 sequence (DNA): TGCGCCAGCAGCCAAGATAGACGAAACGATGGATACGAGCAGTACTTC.

The rearrangement uses TRBV4-1 and TRBJ2-1; D tentatively fits TRBD1 or TRBD2 (5 bases each). This CDR3 comprises 14 residues. Trimming removed 3 bases at V and 6 bases at J, with 12 bases between. Germline-derived CDR1 and CDR2 are MGHRA and YSYEKL. CDR3 DNA sequence: TGCGCCAGCAGCCAGGGGGTACGAGGCAATGAGCAGTTCTTC. It encodes CASSQGVRGNEQFF.

The rearrangement links TRBV19 to TRBJ1-1; D is unclear. Germline values: CDR1 LNHDA, CDR2 SQIVND (reference sequence). Deletions cut 5 bases from V and 1 base from J, with 5 bases between. This CDR3 region has 12 residues. The CDR3 DNA reads TGTGCCAGTAGTCCGGGGAACACTGAAGCTTTCTTT. Translation gives CASSPGNTEAFF.

The chain uses TRBV7-3 and TRBJ2-1, with 10 bases that match TRBD2. Germline CDR1 SGHTA, CDR2 FQGTGA. The trim removed 0 bases at V and 0 bases at J, leaving 23 bases unmatched. The CDR3 has 24 residues. The CDR3, as DNA: TGTGCCAGCAGCTTAACGGTCGGGACTAGCGATCTTTCCGTAGCCCCGAGCTCCTACAATGAGCAGTTCTTC. This codes for CASSLTVGTSDLSVAPSSYNEQFF. The whole variable domain, remainder taken from reference TRBV7-3 and TRBJ2-1, is GAGVSQTPSNKVTEKGKYVELRCDPISGHTALYWYRQSLGQGPEFLIYFQGTGAADDSGLPNDRFFAVRPEGSVSTLKIQRTERGDSAVYLCASSLTVGTSDLSVAPSSYNEQFFGPGTRLTVL.